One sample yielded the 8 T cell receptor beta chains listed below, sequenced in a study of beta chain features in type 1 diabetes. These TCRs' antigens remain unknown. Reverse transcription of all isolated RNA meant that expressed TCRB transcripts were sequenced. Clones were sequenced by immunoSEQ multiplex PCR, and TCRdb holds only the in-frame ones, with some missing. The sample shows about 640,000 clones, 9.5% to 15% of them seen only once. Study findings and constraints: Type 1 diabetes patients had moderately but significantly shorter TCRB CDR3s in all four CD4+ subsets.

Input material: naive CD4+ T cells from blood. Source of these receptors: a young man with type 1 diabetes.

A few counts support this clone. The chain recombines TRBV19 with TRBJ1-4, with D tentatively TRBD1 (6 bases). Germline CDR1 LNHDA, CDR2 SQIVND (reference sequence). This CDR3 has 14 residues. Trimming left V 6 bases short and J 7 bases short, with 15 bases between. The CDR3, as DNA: TGTGCCAGTAGGAACCGGGACACGAGTGAAAAACTGTTTTTT. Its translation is CASRNRDTSEKLFF.

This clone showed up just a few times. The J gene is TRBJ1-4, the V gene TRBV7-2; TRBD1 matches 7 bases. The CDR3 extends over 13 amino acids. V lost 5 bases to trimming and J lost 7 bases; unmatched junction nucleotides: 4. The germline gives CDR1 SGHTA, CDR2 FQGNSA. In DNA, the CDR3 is TGTGCCAGCAGCCGACAGGGAGGTGAAAAACTGTTTTTT. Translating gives CASSRQGGEKLFF. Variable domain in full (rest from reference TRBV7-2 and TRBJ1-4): GAGVSQSPSNKVTEKGKDVELRCDPISGHTALYWYRQSLGQGLEFLIYFQGNSAPDKSGLPSDRFSAERTGGSVSTLTIQRTQQEDSAVYLCASSRQGGEKLFFGSGTQLSVL.

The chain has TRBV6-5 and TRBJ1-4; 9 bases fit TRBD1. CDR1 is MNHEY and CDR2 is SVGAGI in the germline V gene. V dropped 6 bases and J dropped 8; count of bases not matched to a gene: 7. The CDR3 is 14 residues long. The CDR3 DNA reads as TGTGCCAGCAGCCTGGACAGGGGTACCGAAAAACTGTTTTTT. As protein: CASSLDRGTEKLFF.

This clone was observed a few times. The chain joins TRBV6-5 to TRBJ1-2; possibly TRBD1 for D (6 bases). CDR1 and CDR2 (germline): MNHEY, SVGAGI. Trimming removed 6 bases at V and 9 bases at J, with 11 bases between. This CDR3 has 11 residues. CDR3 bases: TGTGCCAGCAGGGGGGCGCGAAGCTACACCTTC. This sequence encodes CASRGARSYTF.

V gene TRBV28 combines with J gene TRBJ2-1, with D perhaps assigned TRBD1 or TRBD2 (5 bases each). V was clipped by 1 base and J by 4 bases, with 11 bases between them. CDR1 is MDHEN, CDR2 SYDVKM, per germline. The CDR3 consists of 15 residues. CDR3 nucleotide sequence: TGTGCCAGCAGTTTATACGGGGCACCGTACAATGAGCAGTTCTTC. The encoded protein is CASSLYGAPYNEQFF.

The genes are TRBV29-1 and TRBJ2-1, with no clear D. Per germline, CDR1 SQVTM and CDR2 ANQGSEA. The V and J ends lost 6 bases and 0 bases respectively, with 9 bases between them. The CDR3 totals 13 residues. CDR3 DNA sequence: TGCAGCGTGGGTGTACCCTCCTACAATGAGCAGTTCTTC. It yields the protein CSVGVPSYNEQFF.

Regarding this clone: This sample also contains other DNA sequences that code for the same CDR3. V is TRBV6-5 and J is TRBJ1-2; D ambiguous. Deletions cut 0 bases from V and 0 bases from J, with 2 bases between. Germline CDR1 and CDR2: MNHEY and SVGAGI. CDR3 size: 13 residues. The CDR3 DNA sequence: TGTGCCAGCAGTTACTCCGCTAACTATGGCTACACCTTC. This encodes CASSYSANYGYTF.

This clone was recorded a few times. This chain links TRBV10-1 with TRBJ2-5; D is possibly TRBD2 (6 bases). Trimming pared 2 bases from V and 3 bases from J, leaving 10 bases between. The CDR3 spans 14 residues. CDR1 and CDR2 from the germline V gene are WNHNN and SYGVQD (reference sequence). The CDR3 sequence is CASSENGGEETQYF. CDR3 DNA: TGCGCCAGCAGTGAGAATGGCGGGGAAGAGACCCAGTACTTC.